This entry lists 19 T cell receptor beta chains sequenced from one sample in a study of cytomegalovirus exposure and HLA in healthy donors. In the PCR, 60 Vbeta and 13 Jbeta primers were used. Sequenced by immunoSEQ multiplex PCR; TCRdb stores in-frame clones only, minus some. The sample contains about 89,000 clones, around two thirds of which appear only once. What was sequenced was PBMCs. These receptors all stem from a male donor in good health and CMV-seronegative.

In DNA, the CDR3 is TGTGCCAGCAGCTTATCCGGACTAGCGGCTAATGAGCAGTTCTTC. This encodes CASSLSGLAANEQFF. The J gene is TRBJ2-1, the V gene TRBV11-3; TRBD2 agrees at 10 bases. Germline V gene lookup returns CDR1 SGHNT and CDR2 YENEEA. J lost 7 bases, V lost 2 bases, and 5 bases had no gene match. The CDR3 runs 15 residues.

This chain links TRBV14 with TRBJ1-2, with D uncertain. The length of the CDR3 is 12 residues. Trimming removed 1 base at V and 9 bases at J, with 9 bases between. Germline V lookup: CDR1 SGHDN, CDR2 FVKESK. The chain's CDR3 is CASSQVANSYTF. In DNA, the CDR3 is TGTGCCAGCAGCCAAGTGGCAAACAGCTACACCTTC.

The chain couples TRBV5-1 to TRBJ2-3, with TRBD2 matching 15 bases. The CDR3 is 16 amino acids. The V gene's germline CDR1 is SGHRS and CDR2 YFSETQ. The V segment lost 4 bases and the J segment 5 bases; nucleotides outside the gene matches: 5. The CDR3 DNA is TGCGCCAGCAGCGAGGGACTAGCGGGAGGTATAGATACGCAGTATTTT. Protein sequence: CASSEGLAGGIDTQYF.

The chain is built from TRBV29-1 and TRBJ1-1; D is ambiguous. Per germline, CDR1 SQVTM and CDR2 ANQGSEA. Between the trimmed V and J ends, which lost 4 bases and 5 bases, there was a span of 17 bases. The CDR3 is made up of 14 amino acids. The CDR3 sequence: CSVALVREGTEAFF. The CDR3 bases are TGCAGCGTTGCTTTGGTGCGGGAAGGAACTGAAGCTTTCTTT.

The chain uses TRBV29-1 and TRBJ2-5; 8 bases line up with TRBD1. V was pared by 4 bases and J by 5 bases, with 6 bases of the junction left unmatched. From germline, CDR1 is SQVTM and CDR2 ANQGSEA. This CDR3 has 13 amino acids. The CDR3 spells CSVGAGGEETQYF. The DNA of the CDR3 is TGCAGCGTTGGAGCAGGGGGCGAGGAGACCCAGTACTTC.

The rearrangement links TRBV14 to TRBJ2-2; 9 bases match TRBD1. This CDR3 has 15 amino acids. Germline V gene sequence: CDR1 SGHDN, CDR2 FVKESK. Trimming cost V 3 bases and J 4 bases; bases outside gene matches: 3. The CDR3 region has the DNA TGTGCCAGCAGCCAGACGACAGGGGGCACCGGGGAGCTGTTTTTT. This codes for CASSQTTGGTGELFF.

The chain recombines TRBV6-1 with TRBJ2-7; perhaps TRBD1 as D (6 bases). Germline CDR1 is MNHNS and CDR2 is SASEGT. The CDR3 is made up of 15 amino acids. Trimming pared 2 bases from V and 3 bases from J, leaving 14 bases between. The CDR3, as DNA: TGTGCCAGCAGTGAATCGGCGGACAGCTTCTACGAGCAGTACTTC. This translates into CASSESADSFYEQYF.

The chain has TRBV19 and TRBJ2-7; possibly TRBD2 for D (7 bases). The ends were cut back, 6 bases at V and 5 bases at J, with 29 bases in the middle. The CDR3 is 18 residues long. CDR1 and CDR2 from the germline V gene are LNHDA and SQIVND (reference sequence). In DNA form, the CDR3 reads TGTGCCAGTAGGAGCCGGGGGGCGACTTATTTATCGGGAGACGAGCAGTACTTC. Its protein is CASRSRGATYLSGDEQYF. Complete variable domain (other parts from reference TRBV19 and TRBJ2-7): DGGITQSPKYLFRKEGQNVTLSCEQNLNHDAMYWYRQDPGQGLRLIYYSQIVNDFQKGDIAEGYSVSREKKESFPLTVTSAQKNPTAFYLCASRSRGATYLSGDEQYFGPGTRLTVT.

The rearrangement joins TRBV6-5 to TRBJ2-1; D gene uncertain. Trimming cost V 6 bases and J 3 bases, with 9 bases left between them. Per the germline V gene, CDR1 is MNHEY and CDR2 is SVGAGI. The CDR3 has 13 amino acids. DNA for the CDR3: TGTGCCAGCAGAATGCAGGACTACAATGAGCAGTTCTTC. Encoded protein: CASRMQDYNEQFF.

This clone was counted a few times. The chain recombines TRBV28 with TRBJ1-1; D remains ambiguous. The CDR3 sequence is 14 residues long. Looked up from germline, CDR1 is MDHEN and CDR2 is SYDVKM. With 3 bases removed from V and 5 bases from J, the gap between germline ends came to 13 bases. DNA for the CDR3: TGTGCCAGCAGTTTTATCCCCCGGAGGACTGAAGCTTTCTTT. It is translated as CASSFIPRRTEAFF.

This clone appeared a few times. This chain joins TRBV21-1 and TRBJ2-4; the table's D call of TRBD2 was not tested on the DNA. TRBV21-1 is reported as a pseudogene. The CDR3 sequence is 15 residues long. The CDR3 DNA sequence: TGTGCCAGCAGCATGGGGAGCCCCGGTGGCAACATTCAGTACTTC. Translated: CASSMGSPGGNIQYF.

In this sample, this clone turned up once. CDR3 DNA: TGTGCCATCAGCCAGATAGCGGGAGTGGGGGACGAGCAGTACTTC. Amino acid sequence: CAISQIAGVGDEQYF. This chain connects TRBV10-3 to TRBJ2-7, with TRBD2 identical over 9 bases. Looked up from germline, CDR1 is ENHRY and CDR2 is SYGVKD. After removal of 6 bases from V and 5 bases from J, the junction contained 11 bases not matched to a gene. The CDR3 is made up of 15 amino acids.

This sequence joins TRBV10-3 and TRBJ1-1, with D possibly matching TRBD1 (6 bases). The CDR3 is 15 residues long. The germline V gene encodes CDR1 ENHRY and CDR2 SYGVKD. Trimming shortened V by 0 bases and J by 0 bases, and 8 bases separated the two germline ends. The CDR3 here is CAISESRQVNTEAFF. As DNA, the CDR3 is TGTGCCATCAGTGAGTCCAGACAGGTGAACACTGAAGCTTTCTTT.

This chain uses TRBV6-6 with TRBJ1-1; TRBD1 agrees at 11 bases. CDR1 and CDR2 from the germline V gene are MNHNY and SVGAGI (reference sequence). The CDR3 is 16 residues long. V lost 6 bases and J lost 6; bases outside the gene matches: 12. The CDR3 spells CASRGGQGDWSAEAFF. The CDR3 DNA reads TGTGCCAGCAGGGGGGGACAGGGGGATTGGTCCGCTGAAGCTTTCTTT.

V is TRBV23-1 and J is TRBJ1-5; 7 nucleotides match TRBD1. TRBV23-1 counts as an open reading frame of uncertain function. J gave up 4 bases and V 4 bases, and 7 bases lay outside the gene matches. The CDR3 is 15 residues long. CDR3 bases: TGCGCCAGCAGTCTTCCCAGGGGGTTAAATCAGCCCCAGCATTTT. Translated, it gives CASSLPRGLNQPQHF.

The V call is TRBV9, the J call TRBJ2-2, with TRBD2 identical over 10 bases. The CDR3 has 16 amino acids. The V and J ends lost 4 bases and 7 bases, in that order; junction bases with no gene match: 10. Germline V gene data show CDR1 as SGDLS and CDR2 as YYNGEE. Here the CDR3 reads CASSPRTSGGGGELFF. The DNA for the CDR3 is TGTGCCAGCAGCCCGAGGACTAGCGGAGGTGGCGGGGAGCTGTTTTTT.

The CDR3 DNA is TGTGCCAGCAGTTTATCGACTCTTAGCACAGATACGCAGTATTTT. Its translation: CASSLSTLSTDTQYF. The chain links TRBV27 to TRBJ2-3; D is unresolved. Trimming removed 0 bases at V and 0 bases at J, with 7 bases between. The CDR3 has 15 amino acids. The germline gives CDR1 MNHEY, CDR2 SMNVEV (reference sequence).

This chain uses TRBV6-5 with TRBJ2-3, with D maybe TRBD2 (6 bases). Trimming removed 5 bases from V and 5 bases from J, with 11 bases in between. CDR1 is MNHEY and CDR2 is SVGAGI in the germline V gene. The CDR3 sequence is 13 residues long. CDR3 DNA sequence: TGTGCCAGCAGTAGACGCGGGAAAGATACGCAGTATTTT. This gives the protein CASSRRGKDTQYF.

The chain is built from TRBV27 and TRBJ2-3; D possibly corresponds to TRBD2 (6 bases). The V end was cut by 3 bases, the J end by 0 bases, with 19 bases between. Germline V gene sequence: CDR1 MNHEY, CDR2 SMNVEV (reference sequence). This CDR3 has 18 residues. The CDR3 nucleotides are TGTGCCAGCAGTTTGCACGACCCGGGGGTGCTTAGCACAGATACGCAGTATTTT. This sequence encodes CASSLHDPGVLSTDTQYF.